The 5 T cell receptor beta chains below come from one sample, sequenced in a study of blood T cells in healthy people across ages. For the second PCR, which ran for about 7 to 11 cycles, a sample-barcoded 5' primer and a J-beta primer mix were used. TCRdb independently ran MiXCR on the 5' RACE reads; one entry per CDR3 protein. This sample has some 560,000 distinct CDR3 sequences, with about a quarter found just once. This sample was also put to use in a study of T cells of mothers and their children.

The sample was blood. The origin of the receptors is a boy between 2 and 10 years old in good health.

A word on this clonotype: Germline is not matched at one junction end, which may reflect a read error. The chain combines TRBV7-9 with TRBJ2-1, with D perhaps assigned TRBD1 or TRBD2 (6 bases each). Germline values: CDR1 SEHNR, CDR2 FQNEAQ (reference sequence). The CDR3 consists of 11 residues. DNA for the CDR3: TGTGCCAGCAGCGGTAACAGGGACTTTTACTTC. Translated, it gives CASSGNRDFYF.

This clonotype was picked up a small number of times. V usage is TRBV6-6 and J usage is TRBJ2-5; D perhaps matches TRBD2 (5 bases). V lost 10 bases to trimming and J lost 4 bases, with 16 bases between them. CDR3 length: 13 residues. Looked up from germline, CDR1 is MNHNY and CDR2 is SVGAGI (reference sequence). The CDR3 loop reads CATTRGSRETQYF. CDR3 in DNA: TGTGCCACCACCCGGGGAAGCCGAGAGACCCAGTACTTC.

The chain carries TRBV12-3 or TRBV12-4 and TRBJ2-5; D not certain. The CDR3 runs to 13 residues. V shed 6 bases and J shed 2 bases, with 10 bases lying between them. This chain's CDR3 is CASSPTAQETQYF. As DNA, the CDR3 is TGTGCCAGCAGCCCGACGGCACAAGAGACCCAGTACTTC.

The sample holds a few counts of this clonotype. The chain has TRBV11-1 and TRBJ2-1, with D possibly matching TRBD2 (5 bases). The J call could be wrong; TRBJ2-7 is a better fit for the DNA end. Germline V gene data show CDR1 as SGHAT and CDR2 as FQDESV (reference sequence). The CDR3 has 13 amino acids. The CDR3 loop is CASSLGEPYEQYF. The CDR3, as DNA: TGTGCCAGCAGCTTAGGGGAGCCTTACGAGCAGTACTTC.

The chain is built from TRBV28 and TRBJ1-2; no definite D call. There are 14 residues in the CDR3. From germline, CDR1 is MDHEN and CDR2 SYDVKM. Trimming removed 3 bases at V and 7 bases at J, with 15 bases between. DNA for the CDR3: TGTGCCAGCAGTTTGCAGGATGGACTTGGTGGCTACACCTTC. Translation: CASSLQDGLGGYTF.